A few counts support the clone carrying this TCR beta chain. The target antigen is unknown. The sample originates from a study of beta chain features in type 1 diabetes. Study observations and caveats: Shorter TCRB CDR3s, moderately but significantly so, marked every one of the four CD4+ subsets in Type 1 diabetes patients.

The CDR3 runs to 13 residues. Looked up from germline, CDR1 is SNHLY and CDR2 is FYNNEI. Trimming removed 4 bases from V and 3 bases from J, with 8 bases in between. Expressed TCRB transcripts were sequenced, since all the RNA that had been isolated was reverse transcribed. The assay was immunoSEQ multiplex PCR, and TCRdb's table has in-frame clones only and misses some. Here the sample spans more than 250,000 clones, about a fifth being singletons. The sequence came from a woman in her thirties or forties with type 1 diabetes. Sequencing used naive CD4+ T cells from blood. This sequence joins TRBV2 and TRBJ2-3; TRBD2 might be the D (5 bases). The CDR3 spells CASSVRETDTQYF. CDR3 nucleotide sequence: TGTGCCAGCAGTGTTAGGGAGACAGATACGCAGTATTTT. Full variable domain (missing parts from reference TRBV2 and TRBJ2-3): EPEVTQTPSHQVTQMGQEVILRCVPISNHLYFYWYRQILGQKVEFLVSFYNNEISEKSEIFDDQFSVERPDGSNFTLKIRSTKLEDSAMYFCASSVRETDTQYFGPGTRLTVL.